This T cell receptor (beta chain) was captured in a study of patients and donors after allogeneic stem cell transplantation. MiXCR, applied by TCRdb to the RT-PCR reads, yields one record per CDR3 protein. The top ten clones hold roughly 29% of a sample with over 1,500 distinct CDR3 sequences, less than 6% of them seen once. Germline assignment: CDR1 SEHNR and CDR2 FQNEAQ (reference sequence). With 5 bases clipped from V and 6 bases from J, the junction kept 9 bases outside the gene matches. This CDR3 comprises 15 residues. The material sequenced was blood, either unsorted or a sorted T cell fraction (not recorded which). The V call is TRBV7-9, the J call TRBJ1-5; 8 nucleotides match TRBD1. This TCR derives from a human donor who was either an allogeneic HSCT recipient or a stem cell or donor lymphocyte infusion donor (not recorded which). It is not recorded whose cells these are; they may come from a transplant donor. As DNA, the CDR3 is TGTGCCAGCAGCACGGGGCAGGGACAGGCTCAGCCCCAGCATTTT. It codes for CASSTGQGQAQPQHF.